This is a list of T cell receptor beta chains from one sample in a study of T cell repertoires in cytomegalovirus infection. One entry per CDR3 protein, called by TCRdb with MiXCR from the reads. The sample consists of approximately 910,000 distinct CDR3 sequences, roughly 30% of them appearing once. Their cognate antigens are unknown. This material consisted of cultured CD8+ T cells from PBMCs, taken from culture after CMV antigen stimulation. The source of these receptors is a human donor in good health (CMV status not recorded). Some clones in this sample may be carry-over from other donors' samples. Both conserved end residues are part of each CDR3. D genes are given only for firm matches. For some rows the clone size is stated as once, few or many, or as a class when expanded; others skip it.

CDR3 DNA	CDR3 protein	J gene	D gene	clone size	V gene
TGTGCCAGCAGTTTATGGGGCCAGTCGGGTGGCTACACCTTC	CASSLWGQSGGYTF	TRBJ1-2	NA	NA	TRBV27
TGTGCCAGCAGCGAACCGGACACGGGACTAGACTACAATGAGCAGTTCTTC	CASSEPDTGLDYNEQFF	TRBJ2-1	TRBD2	NA	TRBV27
TGTGCCAGCAGCTTTATCACCCGGGAGCTGTTTTTT	CASSFITRELFF	TRBJ2-2	NA	few	TRBV7-9
TGTGCCAGTATTGGGTCAGACACTGAAGCTTTCTTT	CASIGSDTEAFF	TRBJ1-1	NA	few	TRBV6-2/TRBV6-3
TGTGCCAGTAGTATAGGAAAACGAAACGAGCAGTACTTC	CASSIGKRNEQYF	TRBJ2-7	NA	NA	TRBV19
TGTGCCAGCATCATAAATACCTCGGGACTGAATAATGAAAAACTGTTTTTT	CASIINTSGLNNEKLFF	TRBJ1-4	NA	few	TRBV6-1
TGTGCCAGCAGCTTAGAAACAGGGGAGCGGAACATTCAGTACTTC	CASSLETGERNIQYF	TRBJ2-4	TRBD1	few	TRBV7-9
TGTGCCAGCAGCCAAGACCGGGACAGGGCAAGAAATGAGCAGTTCTTC	CASSQDRDRARNEQFF	TRBJ2-1	TRBD1	many	TRBV7-2
TGTGCCAGCAGCCCCGACAGGGAAGCTTTCTTT	CASSPDREAFF	TRBJ1-1	NA	many	TRBV7-8
TGCAGTGCTAGAGATCTCGAGTACAATGAGCAGTTCTTC	CSARDLEYNEQFF	TRBJ2-1	NA	NA	TRBV20-1
TGTGCCAGCAGCCCGCGGGACTATAGCCCACAGACCCAGTACTTC	CASSPRDYSPQTQYF	TRBJ2-5	TRBD2	many	TRBV7-6
TGTGCCAGCAGCTCGACAGGGTTTAGAGAGCAGTTCTTC	CASSSTGFREQFF	TRBJ2-1	TRBD1	NA	TRBV7-9
TGCAGCGTTGAATCCCTTGAGGACAGCGCCTACGAGCAGTACTTC	CSVESLEDSAYEQYF	TRBJ2-7	NA	NA	TRBV29-1
TGTGCCAGCAGCTTATTCCAGGGGGGCGCTGGGGCCAACGTCCTGACTTTC	CASSLFQGGAGANVLTF	TRBJ2-6	NA	many	TRBV7-6
TGTGCCACCAGTGATTACGGGGGAGCGGCTGGGGCCAACGTCCTGACTTTC	CATSDYGGAAGANVLTF	TRBJ2-6	NA	once	TRBV24-1
TGCGCCAGCAGCCAAGATCGGGGGCTAGCCTACGAGCAGTACTTC	CASSQDRGLAYEQYF	TRBJ2-7	NA	NA	TRBV4-1
TGTGCCAGCAGTTTATCGGTTTTTTGGGGACAGGGAACCGGGGAGCTGTTTTTT	CASSLSVFWGQGTGELFF	TRBJ2-2	TRBD1	NA	TRBV27
TGTGCCAGCAGACCCAGGGACGGGGGTAGGAATCAGCCCCAGCATTTT	CASRPRDGGRNQPQHF	TRBJ1-5	NA	NA	TRBV6-6
TGCGCCAGCAGCCGGGTAGCGGGGGCACTTTACGAGCAGTACTTC	CASSRVAGALYEQYF	TRBJ2-7	TRBD2	NA	TRBV4-1
TGTGCCAGCAGCTTAGCGAAAAGGGTTGACGGTGGCTACACCTTC	CASSLAKRVDGGYTF	TRBJ1-2	NA	NA	TRBV7-9
TGTGCCAGCAGCCCAGGGGCCTCTGATACGCAGTATTTT	CASSPGASDTQYF	TRBJ2-3	NA	many	TRBV7-8
TGTGCCAGCAGCTTCCCCGGACAGGGACCGAACACCGGGGAGCTGTTTTTT	CASSFPGQGPNTGELFF	TRBJ2-2	TRBD1	NA	TRBV7-9
TGCAGTGCTGTTACAGGCCTCGGGCAGTTCTTC	CSAVTGLGQFF	TRBJ2-1	NA	NA	TRBV20-1
TGTGCCAGCAGCCCCAACAGGGTACAGTCCCAGTACTTC	CASSPNRVQSQYF	TRBJ2-5	NA	NA	TRBV7-6
TGTGCCAGCAGCTTAGAGGTCCGTGGCACGGCCAATGGCTACACCTTC	CASSLEVRGTANGYTF	TRBJ1-2	NA	many	TRBV7-6
TGTGCCAGCAGCCAAGATCACATGGGGCCCCCTCTTGGCTATGACTACACCTTC	CASSQDHMGPPLGYDYTF	TRBJ1-2	NA	NA	TRBV3-1
TGCGCCAGCAGCTCGGGAGGACTGTTAGCTAACTATGGCTACACCTTC	CASSSGGLLANYGYTF	TRBJ1-2	NA	NA	TRBV5-1
TGTGCCAGCACTTCTCCGCCGGACACATCTGGCTACACCTTC	CASTSPPDTSGYTF	TRBJ1-2	NA	few	TRBV12-3/TRBV12-4
TGTGCCAGCAGCGTCTTCTCGGGTGAGCAGTTCTTC	CASSVFSGEQFF	TRBJ2-1	NA	many	TRBV7-2
TGTGCCAGCAGCTTAGTTGCGGGGGGCGAGAACACCGGGGAGCTGTTTTTT	CASSLVAGGENTGELFF	TRBJ2-2	TRBD2	many	TRBV7-6
TGTGCCAGCAGCTTAGAAGGTCCACCCCTCCACTTT	CASSLEGPPLHF	TRBJ1-6	NA	NA	TRBV7-2
TGTGCCAGCAGTTTCTCCGGGACCAACAATGAGCAGTTCTTC	CASSFSGTNNEQFF	TRBJ2-1	NA	few	TRBV6-5
TGCAGTGCTAGAGTTCTCCAAGGAGATAATTCACCCCTCCACTTT	CSARVLQGDNSPLHF	TRBJ1-6	NA	once	TRBV20-1
TGTGCCAGTGGTAGCGAGGCAAGTACTAGCACAGATACGCAGTATTTT	CASGSEASTSTDTQYF	TRBJ2-3	NA	once	TRBV19
TGTGCCAGCAGCGACCTAGGGGAGAATGAAAAACTGTTTTTT	CASSDLGENEKLFF	TRBJ1-4	NA	few	TRBV7-6